This record concerns one T cell receptor beta chain sequence. Its specificity is unknown. The data belong to a study of CD8 T cells in ankylosing spondylitis. Points from the study as a whole: Reportedly, significant enrichment of disease-linked clones occurred in matched ankylosing spondylitis synovial fluid. Characteristic, it appeared, of ankylosing spondylitis blood was a TCR beta motif of roughly eight highly homologous variants.

In TCRdb, the 5' RACE reads were re-called with MiXCR into one record per CDR3 protein. The profile shows a few hundred thousand distinct CDR3 sequences, around 10% of them singletons. Per germline, CDR1 SGHTA and CDR2 FQGNSA. The CDR3 length is 14 residues. The ends were cut back, 7 bases at V and 4 bases at J, with 14 bases in the middle. V usage is TRBV7-2 and J usage is TRBJ1-5; the D gene is possibly TRBD1 (5 bases). The sequenced material came from blood, either unsorted or a sorted T cell fraction (not recorded which). This receptor was obtained from a female donor with ankylosing spondylitis or in good health (not recorded which). CDR3 region: CASTGGGGNQPQHF. CDR3 in DNA: TGTGCCAGCACCGGCGGGGGTGGAAATCAGCCCCAGCATTTT.